Shown below are 9 T cell receptor beta chains from a single sample sequenced in a study of blood T cell repertoires in COVID-19. Clones were sequenced by immunoSEQ multiplex PCR, and TCRdb holds only the in-frame ones, with some missing. Of roughly 500,000 clones listed, approximately 91% were seen once; the top ten hold roughly 8%. Input material: PBMCs or T cells enriched from blood (not recorded which). The source of these receptors is a woman aged 55-70 years who had recovered from COVID-19.

This chain connects TRBV7-8 to TRBJ2-1, with D perhaps TRBD1 (6 bases). CDR3 length: 16 residues. From germline, CDR1 is SGHVS and CDR2 FQNEAQ. V dropped 5 bases and J dropped 4 bases, with 18 bases sitting between them. CDR3 nucleotide sequence: TGTGCCAGCAGCCTGAGGCGGACAGAAATTTACAATGAGCAGTTCTTC. It translates to CASSLRRTEIYNEQFF.

The chain combines TRBV10-1 with TRBJ2-2; 11 bases agree with TRBD1. The V gene end was trimmed by 6 bases and the J gene end by 4 bases; junction bases not matched to a gene: 4. Germline assignment: CDR1 WNHNN and CDR2 SYGVQD (reference sequence). The CDR3 totals 15 residues. CDR3 residues: CASSAGTGGTGELFF. CDR3 in DNA: TGCGCCAGCAGCGCCGGGACAGGGGGCACCGGGGAGCTGTTTTTT.

In its sample, this clone was seen once. The V gene is TRBV4-1, the J gene TRBJ2-2; no reliable D call. Trimming took off 0 bases at V and 0 bases at J, with 8 bases between the two ends. The CDR3 runs to 16 residues. The germline V gene has CDR1 MGHRA and CDR2 YSYEKL. CDR3 loop: CASSQDSRPNTGELFF. The CDR3 DNA reads TGCGCCAGCAGCCAAGATAGTCGCCCGAACACCGGGGAGCTGTTTTTT.

The rearrangement uses TRBV5-3 and TRBJ2-2, with D perhaps matching TRBD1 (6 bases). TRBV5-3 is marked as an open reading frame, function uncertain. The CDR3 contains 17 residues. Trimming removed 1 base from V and 1 base from J, with 14 bases in between. The CDR3 sequence: CARSLPRTVGNTGELFF. The CDR3 region has the DNA TGTGCCAGAAGCTTGCCCCGGACAGTAGGGAACACCGGGGAGCTGTTTTTT.

The chain has TRBV18 and TRBJ1-2; a possible D gene is TRBD1 (5 bases). Trimming left V 10 bases short and J 2 bases short, with 5 bases between. The length of the CDR3 is 10 residues. Germline V gene lookup returns CDR1 KGHSH and CDR2 LQKENI. This CDR3 is CATGNYGYTF. Written as DNA, the CDR3 is TGTGCCACAGGGAACTATGGCTACACCTTC.

The rearrangement joins TRBV6-1 to TRBJ1-3, with a weak D call TRBD1 (5 bases). V was shortened by 6 bases and J by 0 bases, with 12 bases between the two germline ends. The germline V gene encodes CDR1 MNHNS and CDR2 SASEGT. The length of the CDR3 is 15 residues. CDR3: CASRPQESSGNTIYF. The CDR3 coding sequence is TGTGCCAGCAGACCACAGGAATCCTCTGGAAACACCATATATTTT.

J is TRBJ1-4 and V is TRBV5-1, with TRBD1 as a possible D gene (5 bases). The germline CDR1 and CDR2 sequences are SGHRS and YFSETQ. CDR3 size: 18 residues. Trimming removed 4 bases at V and 8 bases at J, with 27 bases between. DNA of the CDR3: TGCGCCAGCAGCCCCGGGTTAAGCAGGGAGGGGCTAGGCGAAAAACTGTTTTTT. Protein: CASSPGLSREGLGEKLFF.

The rearrangement joins TRBV29-1 to TRBJ2-7, with D possibly TRBD1 on 5 matching bases. The CDR3 runs 12 residues. In germline, CDR1 is SQVTM, CDR2 ANQGSEA. V lost 3 bases to trimming and J lost 2 bases, with 8 bases between them. CDR3 sequence: CSVDQGTYEQYF. The CDR3 region has the DNA TGCAGCGTTGATCAGGGAACCTACGAGCAGTACTTC.

The genes are TRBV7-2 and TRBJ2-3, with D unclear. This CDR3 region has 13 residues. Germline CDR1 SGHTA, CDR2 FQGNSA. Trimming pared 5 bases from V and 8 bases from J, leaving 14 bases between. This CDR3 is CASSPYTDSTQYF. CDR3 in DNA: TGTGCCAGCAGCCCCTATACCGATAGTACGCAGTATTTT. The full variable domain, with the rest looked up from reference TRBV7-2 and TRBJ2-3, is GAGVSQSPSNKVTEKGKDVELRCDPISGHTALYWYRQSLGQGLEFLIYFQGNSAPDKSGLPSDRFSAERTGGSVSTLTIQRTQQEDSAVYLCASSPYTDSTQYFGPGTRLTVL.